This T cell receptor beta chain came from a study of tumor and adjacent non-tumor tissue in lung cancer. General study points: Normal lung showed higher cumulative top 100 clone frequency than tumor.

No cell sorting was done before RNA was extracted from the tissue. This non-tumor lung sample came from over 3 cm beyond the tumor edge. Germline CDR1 and CDR2: SGHAT and FQNNGV. The CDR3 runs 14 residues. V was shortened by 5 bases and J by 0 bases, with 11 bases between the two germline ends. Three rounds of nested PCR, following a modified ARM-PCR protocol, produced the TCRbeta library. TCRdb used MiXCR to reprocess the multiplex PCR reads, holding one entry per CDR3 protein. Of under 75,000 distinct CDR3 sequences listed, approximately 68% were seen once; the top ten hold 28%. To note about this clonotype: Its antigen is undetermined.

V and J are TRBV11-2 and TRBJ2-7; TRBD1 might be the D (5 bases). The TCR comes from a woman in her fifties or sixties with non-small cell lung cancer. Material for sequencing was distant non-tumor lung tissue. Written as DNA, the CDR3 is TGTGCCAGCAGCAGGACAAGGAGCTCCTACGAGCAGTACGTC. The encoded protein is CASSRTRSSYEQYV.